The clone carrying this TCR beta chain was picked up one time. This sample is part of a study of blood T cell repertoires in COVID-19. Study background: In each case, the material was cDNA or gDNA derived from T cells, B-cell-depleted T cells, or PBMCs.

The data were produced by immunoSEQ multiplex PCR, yet TCRdb's version contains in-frame clones alone and is incomplete. Here the sample spans approximately 320,000 clones, roughly 86% being singletons. The CDR3 loop spans 15 amino acids. Germline CDR1 SGHTA, CDR2 FQGNSA. The V and J ends lost 2 bases and 9 bases respectively, with 17 bases between them. This TCR derives from a woman aged 25 to 39 with COVID-19, enrolled during active disease. Sequencing was carried out using peripheral blood. V usage is TRBV7-2 and J usage is TRBJ1-5, with D possibly matching TRBD1 (5 bases). As DNA, the CDR3 is TGTGCCAGCAGCTTATCACCAGGCCCAGGGTGGCCCCAGCATTTT. This translates into CASSLSPGPGWPQHF. Complete variable domain (other parts from reference TRBV7-2 and TRBJ1-5): GAGVSQSPSNKVTEKGKDVELRCDPISGHTALYWYRQSLGQGLEFLIYFQGNSAPDKSGLPSDRFSAERTGGSVSTLTIQRTQQEDSAVYLCASSLSPGPGWPQHFGDGTRLSIL.